The 32 T cell receptor beta chains presented below share a single source sample, sequenced in a study of cytomegalovirus exposure and HLA in healthy donors. Sequencing was performed with immunoSEQ multiplex PCR; in TCRdb, only in-frame clones are kept and a portion is missing. The sample lists more than 140,000 clones, about 88% occurring once. What was sequenced was PBMCs. The source is a woman aged 18-29 years in good health and CMV-seropositive.

The rearrangement links TRBV11-2 to TRBJ2-1, with TRBD1 as a possible D gene (5 bases). This CDR3 spans 16 amino acids. The V end was cut by 5 bases, the J end by 0 bases, with 14 bases between. Germline V lookup: CDR1 SGHAT, CDR2 FQNNGV. CDR3 sequence (DNA): TGTGCCAGCAGCCCCAGGGTAGAACGCTCCTACAATGAGCAGTTCTTC. The encoded protein is CASSPRVERSYNEQFF.

The chain links TRBV28 to TRBJ2-7; 7 bases are a match to TRBD2. The V gene end was trimmed by 5 bases and the J gene end by 3 bases; junction bases not matched to a gene: 10. Germline V gene lookup returns CDR1 MDHEN and CDR2 SYDVKM. The CDR3 has 15 residues. The CDR3 DNA follows: TGTGCCAGCAGTGGGGGAGGGTCAGATGTCTACGAGCAGTACTTC. Amino acids: CASSGGGSDVYEQYF.

The sample holds a few counts of this clone. The chain couples TRBV30 to TRBJ1-5, with D unclear. Germline V gives CDR1 GTSNPN, CDR2 SVGIG (reference sequence). The CDR3 runs 13 residues. V was pared by 4 bases and J by 3 bases, with 10 bases between. CDR3 sequence (DNA): TGTGCCTGGAATCCAGGTAACAATCAGCCCCAGCATTTT. This codes for CAWNPGNNQPQHF.

This clone was seen only a few times. The rearrangement joins TRBV5-6 to TRBJ1-5, with 8 bases fitting TRBD1. Germline V gene sequence: CDR1 SGHDT, CDR2 YYEEEE. Trimming took 4 bases from V and 2 from J; bases not matched to a gene: 2. The CDR3 consists of 14 residues. As DNA, the CDR3 is TGTGCCAGCAGCGTGACAGGGGGCAATCAGCCCCAGCATTTT. Translated: CASSVTGGNQPQHF.

This clone came up a few times. V and J are TRBV19 and TRBJ1-5, with 8 bases matching TRBD1. The CDR3 has 16 amino acids. The germline gives CDR1 LNHDA, CDR2 SQIVND (reference sequence). Trimming removed 7 bases from V and 0 bases from J; junction bases left unmatched: 8. As DNA, the CDR3 is TGTGCCAGTAAAGGACAGGGCGGGTATAGCAATCAGCCCCAGCATTTT. Encoded protein: CASKGQGGYSNQPQHF.

The sample holds a few counts of this clone. J is TRBJ2-7 and V is TRBV30, with 10 bases that match TRBD1. CDR3 length: 14 amino acids. V lost 5 bases, J lost 2 bases, and 6 bases stayed unmatched. CDR1 and CDR2 (germline): GTSNPN, SVGIG (reference sequence). CDR3 sequence (DNA): TGTGCCTGGGACCGGGACAGGGGAACCTACGAGCAGTACTTC. The encoded protein is CAWDRDRGTYEQYF.

Remarks on this clone: Germline is not matched at one junction end, which may reflect a read error. The rearrangement links TRBV7-2 to TRBJ2-1; D perhaps matches TRBD2 (7 bases). The CDR3 sequence is 12 residues long. Germline V gives CDR1 SGHTA, CDR2 FQGNSA. The CDR3 sequence: CASSLATGRVIF. CDR3 nucleotides: TGTGCCAGCAGCTTAGCAACAGGGAGGGTGATCTTC.

The chain joins TRBV27 to TRBJ1-5; a weak D match, TRBD1 (6 bases). This CDR3 has 15 amino acids. CDR1 and CDR2 from the germline V gene are MNHEY and SMNVEV (reference sequence). Trimming removed 2 bases at V and 4 bases at J, with 12 bases between. CDR3 in DNA: TGTGCCAGCAGTTTAGTCGCAGGGGCTAATCAGCCCCAGCATTTT. It translates to CASSLVAGANQPQHF.

The chain is built from TRBV7-3 and TRBJ2-1; D might be TRBD1 (7 bases). CDR3 length: 15 amino acids. Germline assignment: CDR1 SGHTA and CDR2 FQGTGA. V was trimmed by 1 base and J by 6 bases, leaving 13 bases between them. The CDR3 loop reads CASSLSQGGSNEQFF. DNA of the CDR3: TGTGCCAGCAGCTTAAGTCAGGGGGGCAGCAATGAGCAGTTCTTC.

The V and J genes are TRBV6-5 and TRBJ1-1; D uncertain. CDR1 is MNHEY, CDR2 SVGAGI, per germline. This CDR3 has 13 residues. V dropped 8 bases and J dropped 4 bases, with 14 bases sitting between them. Here the CDR3 DNA reads TGTGCCAGCTGCCCACGACTGGGCACTGAAGCTTTCTTT. It translates to CASCPRLGTEAFF.

The chain links TRBV5-4 to TRBJ2-3; D may be TRBD2 (6 bases). This CDR3 contains 16 residues. Germline V gives CDR1 SGHNT, CDR2 YYREEE (reference sequence). V shed 3 bases and J shed 1 base, with 15 bases lying between them. The CDR3 nucleotides read TGTGCCAGCAGCTACTGGGCGGGACGGGGCACAGATACGCAGTATTTT. Translation gives CASSYWAGRGTDTQYF.

The V and J genes are TRBV18 and TRBJ2-2; 8 bases are a match to TRBD1. The germline gives CDR1 KGHSH, CDR2 LQKENI. This CDR3 region has 15 residues. After removal of 7 bases from V and 2 bases from J, the junction contained 6 bases not matched to a gene. For the CDR3, the DNA is TGTGCCAGCTGGCCAACAGGGGGAAACACCGGGGAGCTGTTTTTT. It yields the protein CASWPTGGNTGELFF.

The chain recombines TRBV5-1 with TRBJ2-1; 9 positions match TRBD2. CDR1 and CDR2 (germline): SGHRS, YFSETQ. The length of the CDR3 is 14 residues. Trimming at V came to 0 bases and at J to 8 bases, leaving 3 bases not matched to a gene. This CDR3 reads CASSLGGRAYEQFF. Here the CDR3 DNA reads TGCGCCAGCAGCTTGGGCGGGAGGGCATATGAGCAGTTCTTC.

The chain links TRBV6-5 to TRBJ2-7; D unclear. The germline V gene has CDR1 MNHEY and CDR2 SVGAGI. V was clipped by 6 bases and J by 3 bases, with 6 bases between them. The CDR3 contains 11 residues. The DNA for the CDR3 is TGTGCCAGCAGAGCCAACTACGAGCAGTACTTC. Its protein product is CASRANYEQYF.

V usage is TRBV6-1 and J usage is TRBJ2-5; 13 bases match TRBD2. The CDR3 has 15 residues. The J segment lost 2 bases and the V segment lost 4 bases, leaving 1 base of the junction unmatched. Germline lookup yields CDR1 MNHNS and CDR2 SASEGT. CDR3 protein: CASSGGLAGQETQYF. The CDR3 DNA follows: TGTGCCAGCAGTGGGGGACTAGCGGGACAAGAGACCCAGTACTTC.

As regards this clone: Other nucleotide sequences from this sample produce the same CDR3. V gene TRBV7-6 combines with J gene TRBJ2-5; TRBD2 might be the D (6 bases). Trimming took 2 bases from V and 5 from J, leaving 9 bases between them. This CDR3 contains 13 residues. From germline, CDR1 is SGHVS and CDR2 FNYEAQ. CDR3 region: CASSLSGRETQYF. The DNA for the CDR3 is TGTGCCAGCAGCTTAAGTGGGAGGGAGACCCAGTACTTC.

This sequence joins TRBV6-5 and TRBJ1-2; D is unresolved. This CDR3 contains 13 residues. V dropped 0 bases and J dropped 6 bases, with 8 bases sitting between them. Germline CDR1 and CDR2: MNHEY and SVGAGI. Here the CDR3 DNA reads TGTGCCAGCAGTTACTCGAGGGCGGATGGCTACACCTTC. Translated: CASSYSRADGYTF.

This sequence joins TRBV28 and TRBJ1-2; D call uncertain. The V end was cut by 3 bases, the J end by 3 bases, with 5 bases between. CDR3 length: 12 amino acids. CDR1 MDHEN and CDR2 SYDVKM come from the germline V gene. CDR3 nucleotide sequence: TGTGCCAGCAGTTTCCAGGACTATGGCTACACCTTC. Translating gives CASSFQDYGYTF.

This clone was seen a few times. V and J are TRBV28 and TRBJ1-5; D gene ambiguous. This CDR3 is built from 14 residues. V shed 1 base and J shed 4 bases, with 8 bases lying between them. Germline V CDR1 and CDR2: MDHEN, SYDVKM. CDR3 sequence: CASSLSGINQPQHF. DNA for the CDR3: TGTGCCAGCAGTTTATCCGGTATTAATCAGCCCCAGCATTTT.

The chain has TRBV28 and TRBJ2-2; 10 bases map to TRBD2. The CDR3 is 16 residues long. With 10 bases clipped from V and 3 bases from J, the junction kept 11 bases outside the gene matches. Germline assignment: CDR1 MDHEN and CDR2 SYDVKM. CDR3 protein: CATCGTSDPYTGELFF. The CDR3 DNA follows: TGTGCCACTTGCGGGACTAGCGATCCATACACCGGGGAGCTGTTTTTT.

This clone came up a few times. This chain joins TRBV14 and TRBJ1-2; the D is unclear. Germline lookup yields CDR1 SGHDN and CDR2 FVKESK. This CDR3 is built from 15 residues. V shed 0 bases and J shed 0 bases, with 8 bases lying between them. CDR3 DNA sequence: TGTGCCAGCAGCCAAGAGGTCTCAGCTAACTATGGCTACACCTTC. It yields the protein CASSQEVSANYGYTF.

This chain joins TRBV30 and TRBJ2-2; D not certain. Germline assignment: CDR1 GTSNPN and CDR2 SVGIG (reference sequence). V was pared by 2 bases and J by 5 bases, with 6 bases between. The CDR3 consists of 12 residues. The CDR3 nucleotides read TGTGCCTGGAGTAAACAGACCGGGGAGCTGTTTTTT. This encodes CAWSKQTGELFF.

The V gene is TRBV11-3, the J gene TRBJ2-7; possible D gene TRBD2, 6 bases. This CDR3 spans 15 amino acids. CDR1 SGHNT and CDR2 YENEEA come from the germline V gene. Trimming cost V 1 base and J 2 bases, with 12 bases left between them. The CDR3 is CASSLGRGGTYEQYF. CDR3 bases: TGTGCCAGCAGCTTAGGTAGGGGAGGTACCTACGAGCAGTACTTC.

The V and J genes are TRBV13 and TRBJ1-2; 8 nucleotides line up with TRBD1. CDR3 length equals 13 residues. In germline, CDR1 is PRHDT, CDR2 FYEKMQ (reference sequence). Trimming removed 2 bases from V and 6 bases from J; junction bases left unmatched: 2. The CDR3 nucleotides read TGTGCCAGCAGCTTAAGCAGGGGGCATGGCTACACCTTC. It specifies CASSLSRGHGYTF.

This chain connects TRBV9 to TRBJ2-1, with TRBD2 matching 9 bases. CDR3 length: 16 residues. The V and J ends lost 3 bases and 6 bases, in that order; junction bases with no gene match: 10. Per germline, CDR1 SGDLS and CDR2 YYNGEE. The DNA of the CDR3 is TGTGCCAGCAGCGCCTTAGCGGGAGTGGTAGTCAATGAGCAGTTCTTC. Translating it yields CASSALAGVVVNEQFF. The variable domain in full, with the rest retrieved from reference TRBV9 and TRBJ2-1, is DSGVTQTPKHLITATGQRVTLRCSPRSGDLSVYWYQQSLDQGLQFLIQYYNGEERAKGNILERFSAQQFPDLHSELNLSSLELGDSALYFCASSALAGVVVNEQFFGPGTRLTVL.

The chain's CDR3 is CASSLSGVNYGYTF. DNA of the CDR3: TGTGCCAGCAGTTTGTCAGGGGTTAACTATGGCTACACCTTC. This rearrangement joins TRBV28 to TRBJ1-2; D perhaps matches TRBD1 (6 bases). Germline V gene sequence: CDR1 MDHEN, CDR2 SYDVKM. V was cut by 3 bases and J by 1 base, with 9 bases left in between. This CDR3 region has 14 residues.

The chain couples TRBV30 to TRBJ2-7, with TRBD1 identical over 7 bases. The CDR3 extends over 14 amino acids. Unmatched junction bases numbered 4, after V lost 2 bases and J lost 0 bases. Germline-derived CDR1 and CDR2 are GTSNPN and SVGIG (reference sequence). The CDR3 sequence: CAWSSGTASYEQYF. CDR3 nucleotide sequence: TGTGCCTGGAGTTCGGGGACAGCCTCCTACGAGCAGTACTTC.

The V call is TRBV4-3, the J call TRBJ2-1, with D unresolved. CDR3 length equals 15 residues. V shed 0 bases and J shed 5 bases, with 11 bases lying between them. Germline V gene sequence: CDR1 LGHNA, CDR2 YSLEER. In nucleotides, the CDR3 is TGCGCCAGCAGCCAAGACCGTGCGGCGGACAATGAGCAGTTCTTC. Translated: CASSQDRAADNEQFF.

The chain carries TRBV5-1 and TRBJ2-5, with 9 bases fitting TRBD2. J lost 4 bases, V lost 3 bases, and 7 bases had no gene match. The germline V gene has CDR1 SGHRS and CDR2 YFSETQ. The CDR3 spans 15 residues. The CDR3 here is CASSSGTSIGETQYF. Written as DNA, the CDR3 is TGCGCCAGCAGCTCCGGGACTAGCATCGGAGAGACCCAGTACTTC.

This chain joins TRBV5-6 and TRBJ1-3; 10 bases match TRBD1. The CDR3 has 14 residues. Germline lookup yields CDR1 SGHDT and CDR2 YYEEEE. J lost 6 bases, V lost 3 bases, and 3 bases had no gene match. CDR3 nucleotide sequence: TGTGCCAGCAGCTGGGGGACAGGGGAAAACACCATATATTTT. This sequence encodes CASSWGTGENTIYF.

The DNA of the CDR3 is TGTGCCAGCAGTTACCAGGCCAGGGTTGATGAGCAGTTCTTC. As protein: CASSYQARVDEQFF. The chain employs TRBV6-6 and TRBJ2-1; a weak D match, TRBD1 (5 bases). CDR1 is MNHNY and CDR2 is SVGAGI in the germline V gene (reference sequence). Trimming removed 2 bases at V and 8 bases at J, with 13 bases between. This CDR3 has 14 residues.

The count of this clone is one. Written as DNA, the CDR3 is TGTGCCAGCAGAGTTAGCGGGGGAACTTACAATGAGCAGTTCTTC. Translation gives CASRVSGGTYNEQFF. J is TRBJ2-1 and V is TRBV6-5, with 9 bases matching TRBD2. Germline CDR1 MNHEY, CDR2 SVGAGI. V dropped 6 bases and J dropped 4; count of bases not matched to a gene: 7. CDR3 size: 15 residues.